Below are 18 T cell receptor beta chains sequenced from a single sample in a study of T cell changes during pregnancy in multiple sclerosis. TCRdb's table, derived via immunoSEQ multiplex PCR, lists solely in-frame clones and lacks some. Seen here are about 42,000 clones, about 96% observed once, and the top ten hold 0.89%. The specimen was peripheral blood, collected in the second trimester of pregnancy. The receptor set was obtained from a female donor with multiple sclerosis, enrolled in a pregnancy study.

V is TRBV5-3 and J is TRBJ2-1; D remains unclear. TRBV5-3 is designated an ORF whose function remains uncertain. The V end was cut by 0 bases, the J end by 8 bases, with 3 bases between. The CDR3 extends over 11 amino acids. The CDR3 nucleotides are TGTGCCAGAAGCTTGGGGCATGAGCAGTTCTTC. Its translation: CARSLGHEQFF.

This chain uses TRBV4-1 with TRBJ2-5; 8 bases are shared with TRBD2. This CDR3 contains 16 residues. V was pared by 0 bases and J by 5 bases, with 8 bases of the junction left unmatched. Germline lookup yields CDR1 MGHRA and CDR2 YSYEKL. CDR3 sequence reads: CASSQDGVAGMETQYF. The CDR3 nucleotides are TGCGCCAGCAGCCAAGATGGGGTAGCGGGAATGGAGACCCAGTACTTC.

This chain connects TRBV10-3 to TRBJ1-1; D is uncertain. This CDR3 has 14 amino acids. V was cut by 2 bases and J by 1 base, with 8 bases left in between. Per the germline V gene, CDR1 is ENHRY and CDR2 is SYGVKD. CDR3 DNA sequence: TGTGCCATCAGTGAGCCTCAGAAGAACACTGAAGCTTTCTTT. Translation gives CAISEPQKNTEAFF.

CDR3 loop: CAISELGRQETQYF. CDR3 in DNA: TGTGCCATCAGTGAACTAGGCAGACAAGAGACCCAGTACTTC. The chain uses TRBV10-3 and TRBJ2-5; tentative D call: TRBD2 (5 bases). Trimming left V 3 bases short and J 2 bases short, with 10 bases between. Germline V lookup: CDR1 ENHRY, CDR2 SYGVKD. This CDR3 region has 14 residues.

This sequence joins TRBV7-8 and TRBJ2-7; the D is unclear. Germline CDR1 SGHVS, CDR2 FQNEAQ. The CDR3 length is 11 residues. V was clipped by 0 bases and J by 7 bases, with 4 bases between them. The CDR3 DNA is TGTGCCAGCAGCTTAGCGCGTGAGCAGTACTTC. This encodes CASSLAREQYF.

The chain links TRBV5-5 to TRBJ1-1; 8 nucleotides line up with TRBD1. CDR1 SGHKS and CDR2 YYEKEE come from the germline V gene (reference sequence). With 2 bases clipped from V and 10 bases from J, the junction kept 10 bases outside the gene matches. The CDR3 totals 14 residues. The CDR3 loop is CASSFFDQGAGAFF. CDR3 nucleotides: TGTGCCAGCAGCTTCTTTGACCAGGGGGCTGGAGCTTTCTTT.

V gene TRBV12-2 combines with J gene TRBJ1-2; the table calls TRBD1, which could not be checked here. TRBV12-2 is given as a pseudogene. CDR3 length: 15 amino acids. CDR3 sequence (DNA): TGTGCAAGTCCATATGGCGACAGGGGGCTGGAAGGCTACACCTTC. Its protein product is CASPYGDRGLEGYTF.

The V and J genes are TRBV5-1 and TRBJ1-1; 7 positions agree with TRBD1. The CDR3 runs to 14 residues. The V and J ends lost 0 bases and 1 base, in that order; junction bases with no gene match: 0. From germline, CDR1 is SGHRS and CDR2 YFSETQ. CDR3 protein: CASSLAGGNTEAFF. CDR3 in DNA: TGCGCCAGCAGCTTGGCAGGGGGGAACACTGAAGCTTTCTTT.

Only one count was recorded for this clone. The chain is built from TRBV5-1 and TRBJ2-1; D call uncertain. Germline V gene data show CDR1 as SGHRS and CDR2 as YFSETQ. The V end lost 4 bases, the J end lost 8 bases, and 10 bases lay between the germline ends. The CDR3 runs to 12 residues. CDR3 nucleotides: TGCGCCAGCAGCGCGAGAATTGATGAGCAGTTCTTC. Protein: CASSARIDEQFF.

The chain joins TRBV27 to TRBJ1-5; D might be TRBD1 (6 bases). Germline values: CDR1 MNHEY, CDR2 SMNVEV (reference sequence). Trimming shortened V by 0 bases and J by 5 bases, and 20 bases separated the two germline ends. CDR3 length equals 18 residues. In nucleotides, the CDR3 is TGTGCCAGCAGTTTATCGTCGGGGGGGGCCCCCCCGCATCAGCCCCAGCATTTT. It is translated as CASSLSSGGAPPHQPQHF.

The J gene is TRBJ2-1, the V gene TRBV7-3; 11 bases align to TRBD2. The germline V gene has CDR1 SGHTA and CDR2 FQGTGA. After removal of 4 bases from V and 9 bases from J, the junction contained 8 bases not matched to a gene. The CDR3 contains 15 residues. CDR3 sequence reads: CASSSLAGGRVEQFF. CDR3 DNA sequence: TGTGCCAGCAGCTCTTTAGCGGGGGGGCGGGTTGAGCAGTTCTTC.

This clone was found once. The gene calls are TRBV7-9 and TRBJ2-5, with unresolved D. With 5 bases removed from V and 4 bases from J, the gap between germline ends came to 8 bases. Germline V gene sequence: CDR1 SEHNR, CDR2 FQNEAQ (reference sequence). The CDR3 sequence is 12 residues long. CDR3 region: CASSLDLETQYF. The CDR3 DNA is TGTGCCAGCAGCCTCGACTTAGAGACCCAGTACTTC.

V and J are TRBV7-9 and TRBJ1-2; D is undetermined. Germline V gene lookup returns CDR1 SEHNR and CDR2 FQNEAQ (reference sequence). The CDR3 length is 17 residues. Trimming shortened V by 5 bases and J by 0 bases, and 19 bases separated the two germline ends. Here the CDR3 reads CASSSWSPWQSNYGYTF. The CDR3 bases are TGTGCCAGCAGCAGTTGGTCCCCGTGGCAGTCTAACTATGGCTACACCTTC.

The chain links TRBV29-1 to TRBJ2-5; 8 positions agree with TRBD1. This CDR3 spans 13 amino acids. Germline V gene lookup returns CDR1 SQVTM and CDR2 ANQGSEA. V dropped 6 bases and J dropped 5; count of bases not matched to a gene: 8. The DNA of the CDR3 is TGCAGCGTCGCCGTCCGGACAGGGGAGACCCAGTACTTC. Protein sequence: CSVAVRTGETQYF.

V usage is TRBV6-4 and J usage is TRBJ2-1, with D unresolved. Germline V gene data show CDR1 as MRHNA and CDR2 as SNTAGT. The CDR3 is 10 residues long. V dropped 10 bases and J dropped 5 bases, with 6 bases sitting between them. The CDR3 DNA sequence: TGTGCCAACGAGAACAATGAGCAGTTCTTC. It codes for CANENNEQFF.

The rearrangement links TRBV7-3 to TRBJ1-1; D is unclear. The V end was cut by 6 bases, the J end by 1 base, with 9 bases between. CDR1 and CDR2 (germline): SGHTA, FQGTGA. There are 13 residues in the CDR3. The CDR3 nucleotides are TGTGCCAGCAGTTTCACAGCGAACACTGAAGCTTTCTTT. Protein: CASSFTANTEAFF.

The rearrangement uses TRBV27 and TRBJ1-2, with TRBD1 identical over 8 bases. The CDR3 is 13 amino acids. Germline values: CDR1 MNHEY, CDR2 SMNVEV (reference sequence). J was trimmed by 7 bases and V by 6 bases; bases with no gene match: 7. The CDR3 is CASRRTGRSGYTF. DNA of the CDR3: TGTGCCAGCAGACGGACAGGGAGGAGTGGCTACACCTTC.

This clone appeared a few times. V gene TRBV20-1 combines with J gene TRBJ2-1, with no clear D. This CDR3 has 10 amino acids. V lost 6 bases and J lost 6, with 6 bases in between. Germline lookup yields CDR1 DFQATT and CDR2 SNEGSKA (reference sequence). The CDR3 DNA follows: TGCAGTGCGAAACTCAATGAGCAGTTCTTC. Translating gives CSAKLNEQFF.